This TCR beta chain was sequenced in a study of early T cells in non-severe SARS-CoV-2 infection. Study-level background: Chains stayed unpaired after sequencing of bulk RNA from unsorted whole blood. Overall study findings and caveats: Missing private and CD4 specificities, VDJdb matching favored anti-spike CD8 responses.

The TCR library protocol attached unique molecular identifiers to the individual cDNA molecules. In TCRdb, the 5' RACE reads were re-called with MiXCR into one record per CDR3 protein. The repertoire consists of about 35,000 distinct CDR3 sequences, with about 4.7% occurring once and the leading ten covering approximately 8.5%. There are a few counts of this clonotype. Its antigen is not identified. V was pared by 8 bases and J by 1 base, with 11 bases between. Germline V gene sequence: CDR1 GTSNPN, CDR2 SVGIG (reference sequence). This CDR3 is 12 amino acids long. The rearrangement uses TRBV30 and TRBJ1-1; D perhaps matches TRBD1 (6 bases). Sequencing input: whole blood. The clonotype originates from an adult who was a healthcare worker with PCR-confirmed SARS-CoV-2 infection or an uninfected control (not recorded which). The CDR3 DNA reads as TGTGCCGGGCAGGGGAAGAACACTGAAGCTTTCTTT. This translates into CAGQGKNTEAFF. Looking up the rest from reference TRBV30 and TRBJ1-1 gives the full variable domain: SQTIHQWPATLVQPVGSPLSLECTVEGTSNPNLYWYRQAAGRGLQLLFYSVGIGQISSEVPQNLSASRPQDRQFILSSKKLLLSDSGFYLCAGQGKNTEAFFGQGTRLTVV.